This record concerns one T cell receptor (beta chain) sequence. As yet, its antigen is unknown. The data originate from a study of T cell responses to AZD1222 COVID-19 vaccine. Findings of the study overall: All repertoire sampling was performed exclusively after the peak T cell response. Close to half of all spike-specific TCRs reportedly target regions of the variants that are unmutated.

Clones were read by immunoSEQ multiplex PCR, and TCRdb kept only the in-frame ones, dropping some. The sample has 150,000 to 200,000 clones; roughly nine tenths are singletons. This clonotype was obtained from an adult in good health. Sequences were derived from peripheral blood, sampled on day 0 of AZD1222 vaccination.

CDR3: CASSQDTYNYGYTF. The CDR3 DNA reads as TGTGCCAGCAGCCAGGACACCTATAACTATGGCTACACCTTC. V and J are TRBV7-2 and TRBJ1-2, with D maybe TRBD1 (5 bases). Looked up from germline, CDR1 is SGHTA and CDR2 is FQGNSA. Trimming took off 5 bases at V and 1 base at J, with 11 bases between the two ends. This CDR3 has 14 residues.